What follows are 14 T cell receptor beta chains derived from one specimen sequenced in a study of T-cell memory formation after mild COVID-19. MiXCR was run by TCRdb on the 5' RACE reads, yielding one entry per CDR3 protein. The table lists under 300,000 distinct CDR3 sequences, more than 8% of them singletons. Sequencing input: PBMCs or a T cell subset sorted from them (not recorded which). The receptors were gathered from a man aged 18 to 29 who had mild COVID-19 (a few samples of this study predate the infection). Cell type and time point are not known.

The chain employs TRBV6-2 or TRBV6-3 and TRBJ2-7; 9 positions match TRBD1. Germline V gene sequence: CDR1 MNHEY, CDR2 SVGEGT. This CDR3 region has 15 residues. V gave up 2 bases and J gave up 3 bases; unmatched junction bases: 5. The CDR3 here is CASSYGQGISYEQYV. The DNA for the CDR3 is TGTGCCAGCAGTTACGGACAGGGGATCAGCTACGAGCAGTACGTC.

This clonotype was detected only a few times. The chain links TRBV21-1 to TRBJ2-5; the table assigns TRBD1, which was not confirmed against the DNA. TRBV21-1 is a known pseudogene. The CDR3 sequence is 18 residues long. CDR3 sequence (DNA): TGTGCCAGCAGCAAAGATCTCCTGGGGGCTGACAACCAAGAGACCCAGTACTTC. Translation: CASSKDLLGADNQETQYF.

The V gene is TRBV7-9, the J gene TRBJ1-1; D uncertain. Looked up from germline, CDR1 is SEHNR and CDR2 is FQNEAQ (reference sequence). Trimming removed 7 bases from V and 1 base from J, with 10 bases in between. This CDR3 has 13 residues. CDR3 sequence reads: CASIKQPNTEAFF. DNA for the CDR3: TGTGCCAGCATTAAACAGCCGAACACTGAAGCTTTCTTT. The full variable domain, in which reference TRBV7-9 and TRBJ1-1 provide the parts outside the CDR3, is DTGVSQNPRHKITKRGQNVTFRCDPISEHNRLYWYRQTLGQGPEFLTYFQNEAQLEKSRLLSDRFSAERPKGSFSTLEIQRTEQGDSAMYLCASIKQPNTEAFFGQGTRLTVV.

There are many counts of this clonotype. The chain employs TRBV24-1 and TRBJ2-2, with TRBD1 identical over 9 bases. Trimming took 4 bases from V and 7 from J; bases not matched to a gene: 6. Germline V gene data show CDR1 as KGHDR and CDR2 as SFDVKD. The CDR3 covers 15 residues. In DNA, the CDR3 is TGTGCCACCAGTGACCACGGGACAGGGAACGGGGAGCTGTTTTTT. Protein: CATSDHGTGNGELFF.

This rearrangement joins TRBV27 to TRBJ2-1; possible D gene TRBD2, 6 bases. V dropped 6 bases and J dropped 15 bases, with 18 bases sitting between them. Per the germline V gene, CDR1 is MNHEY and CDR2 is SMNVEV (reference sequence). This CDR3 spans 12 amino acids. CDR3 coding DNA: TGTGCCAGCAGCCCCAATGGGACTCCACGGTTCTTC. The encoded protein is CASSPNGTPRFF.

The CDR3 loop reads CASSLNGGSTGELFF. Here the CDR3 DNA reads TGTGCCAGCAGCTTGAACGGGGGGTCCACCGGGGAGCTGTTTTTT. The rearrangement joins TRBV7-2 to TRBJ2-2; the match to TRBD2 covers 7 bases. Per germline, CDR1 SGHTA and CDR2 FQGNSA. V lost 3 bases to trimming and J lost 4 bases; unmatched junction nucleotides: 5. The CDR3 has 15 amino acids.

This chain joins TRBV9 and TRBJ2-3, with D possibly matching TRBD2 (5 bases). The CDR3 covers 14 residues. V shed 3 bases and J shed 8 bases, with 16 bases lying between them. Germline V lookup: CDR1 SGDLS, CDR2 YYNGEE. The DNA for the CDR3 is TGTGCCAGCAGCGAACCCCCGGGGAGCGGTACGCAGTATTTT. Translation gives CASSEPPGSGTQYF.

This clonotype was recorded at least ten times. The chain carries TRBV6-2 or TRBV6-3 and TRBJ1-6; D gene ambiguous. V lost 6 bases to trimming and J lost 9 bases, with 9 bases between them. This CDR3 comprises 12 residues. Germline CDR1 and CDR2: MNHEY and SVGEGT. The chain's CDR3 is CASSLQASPLHF. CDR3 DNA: TGTGCCAGCAGCTTGCAAGCTTCACCCCTCCACTTT.

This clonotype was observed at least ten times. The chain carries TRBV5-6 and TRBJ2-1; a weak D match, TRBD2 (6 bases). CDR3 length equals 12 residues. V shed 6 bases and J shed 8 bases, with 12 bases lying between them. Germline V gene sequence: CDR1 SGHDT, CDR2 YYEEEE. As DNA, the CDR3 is TGTGCCAGCACCCTGACTAGTGATGAGCAGTTCTTC. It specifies CASTLTSDEQFF. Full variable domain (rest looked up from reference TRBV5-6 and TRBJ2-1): DAGVTQSPTHLIKTRGQQVTLRCSPKSGHDTVSWYQQALGQGPQFIFQYYEEEERQRGNFPDRFSGHQFPNYSSELNVNALLLGDSALYLCASTLTSDEQFFGPGTRLTVL.

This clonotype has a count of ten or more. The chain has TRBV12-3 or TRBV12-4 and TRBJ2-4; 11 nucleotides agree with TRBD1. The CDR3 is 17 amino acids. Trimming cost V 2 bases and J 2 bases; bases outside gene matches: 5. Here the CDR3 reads CASSLRGQGVSKNIQYF. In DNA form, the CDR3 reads TGTGCCAGCAGTTTACGGGGACAGGGGGTCTCCAAAAACATTCAGTACTTC.

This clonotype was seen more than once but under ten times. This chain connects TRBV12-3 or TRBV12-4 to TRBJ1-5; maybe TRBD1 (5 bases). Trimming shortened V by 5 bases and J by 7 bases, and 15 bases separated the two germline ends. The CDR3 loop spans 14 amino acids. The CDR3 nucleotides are TGTGCCAGCAGTCTCTCAGGGCCTAGCCAGCCCCAGCATTTT. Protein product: CASSLSGPSQPQHF.

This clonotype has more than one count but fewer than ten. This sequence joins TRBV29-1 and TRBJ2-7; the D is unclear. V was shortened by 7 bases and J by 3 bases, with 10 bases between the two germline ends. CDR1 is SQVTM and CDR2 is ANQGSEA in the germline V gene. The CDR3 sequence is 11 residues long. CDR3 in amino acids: CSAGESYEQYV. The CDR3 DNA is TGCAGCGCGGGCGAGAGCTACGAGCAGTACGTC.

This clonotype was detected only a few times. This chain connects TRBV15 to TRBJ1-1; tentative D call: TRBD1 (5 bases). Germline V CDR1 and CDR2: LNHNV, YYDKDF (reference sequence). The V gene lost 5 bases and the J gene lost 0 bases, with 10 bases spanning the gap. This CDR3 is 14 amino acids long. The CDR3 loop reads CATSGRGVNTEAFF. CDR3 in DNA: TGTGCCACCAGCGGACGGGGGGTGAACACTGAAGCTTTCTTT. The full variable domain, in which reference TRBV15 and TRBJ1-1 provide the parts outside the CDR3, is DAMVIQNPRYQVTQFGKPVTLSCSQTLNHNVMYWYQQKSSQAPKLLFHYYDKDFNNEADTPDNFQSRRPNTSFCFLDIRSPGLGDTAMYLCATSGRGVNTEAFFGQGTRLTVV.

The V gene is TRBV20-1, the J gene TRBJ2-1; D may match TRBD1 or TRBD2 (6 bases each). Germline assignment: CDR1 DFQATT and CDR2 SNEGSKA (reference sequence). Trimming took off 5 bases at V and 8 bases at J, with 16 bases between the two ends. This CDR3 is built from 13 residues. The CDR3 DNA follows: TGCAGTGCTCGAGGAAGGGGGGCGGATGAGCAGTTCTTC. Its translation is CSARGRGADEQFF.